A selection of T cell receptor beta chains follows, all from one sample in a study of blood T cell repertoires in COVID-19. Method: immunoSEQ multiplex PCR; TCRdb's copy keeps in-frame clones and lacks some. The sample holds roughly 100,000 clones, about 89% seen once. The sample consisted of peripheral blood. The origin of the receptors is a young woman with acute or convalescent COVID-19. CDR3s include the opening cysteine and the closing phenylalanine or tryptophan. The order of the fields is J gene, clone size, V gene, D gene, CDR3 protein, CDR3 DNA. D genes are given only for firm matches. Expanded clones are given a class, and other clones once, few, many or no size at all.

j_call: TRBJ1-2
clone_size: -
v_call: TRBV7-9
d_call: -
cdr3_aa: CASSLGQAPNYGYTF
cdr3_nt: TGTGCCAGCAGCTTAGGACAGGCACCTAACTATGGCTACACCTTC

j_call: TRBJ1-6
clone_size: -
v_call: TRBV6-6
d_call: -
cdr3_aa: CASSYRGGGDSPLHF
cdr3_nt: TGTGCCAGCAGTTACAGGGGTGGTGGTGATTCACCCCTCCACTTT

j_call: TRBJ2-1
clone_size: -
v_call: TRBV12-3/TRBV12-4
d_call: TRBD2
cdr3_aa: CASCSGIFQFF
cdr3_nt: TGTGCCAGCTGTAGCGGGATTTTTCAGTTCTTC

j_call: TRBJ1-5
clone_size: once
v_call: TRBV10-2
d_call: -
cdr3_aa: CASSAHQVGQPQHF
cdr3_nt: TGCGCCAGCAGCGCCCACCAGGTCGGACAACCCCAGCATTTT

j_call: TRBJ1-1
clone_size: -
v_call: TRBV28
d_call: -
cdr3_aa: CASSLLKNGEAFF
cdr3_nt: TGTGCCAGCAGTTTATTGAAGAACGGTGAAGCTTTCTTT

j_call: TRBJ2-3
clone_size: -
v_call: TRBV7-6
d_call: TRBD1
cdr3_aa: CASSLAGQGFTDTQYF
cdr3_nt: TGTGCCAGCAGCTTAGCGGGACAGGGGTTCACAGATACGCAGTATTTT

j_call: TRBJ1-2
clone_size: -
v_call: TRBV24-1
d_call: -
cdr3_aa: CATSDQTTNYGYTF
cdr3_nt: TGTGCCACCAGTGACCAGACAACTAACTATGGCTACACCTTC

j_call: TRBJ2-7
clone_size: -
v_call: TRBV9
d_call: -
cdr3_aa: CASSVVSKGEQYF
cdr3_nt: TGTGCCAGCAGCGTAGTTTCGAAGGGGGAGCAGTACTTC

j_call: TRBJ1-2
clone_size: -
v_call: TRBV4-1
d_call: -
cdr3_aa: CASSQAEGLSYGYTF
cdr3_nt: TGCGCCAGCAGCCAAGCCGAGGGACTGAGCTATGGCTACACCTTC

j_call: TRBJ1-5
clone_size: -
v_call: TRBV28
d_call: -
cdr3_aa: CASTRGGGNQPQHF
cdr3_nt: TGTGCCAGCACCCGGGGAGGGGGCAATCAGCCCCAGCATTTT

j_call: TRBJ2-7
clone_size: -
v_call: TRBV18
d_call: TRBD1
cdr3_aa: CASSQGQTYEQYF
cdr3_nt: TGTGCCAGCTCACAGGGACAGACTTACGAGCAGTACTTC

j_call: TRBJ2-2
clone_size: once
v_call: TRBV7-6
d_call: TRBD2
cdr3_aa: CASRSVAGAATGELFF
cdr3_nt: TGTGCCAGCAGGTCCGTAGCGGGGGCTGCCACCGGGGAGCTGTTTTTT

j_call: TRBJ1-4
clone_size: -
v_call: TRBV5-1
d_call: TRBD1
cdr3_aa: CASSPGTDNEKLFF
cdr3_nt: TGCGCCAGCAGCCCCGGGACAGATAATGAAAAACTGTTTTTT

j_call: TRBJ1-6
clone_size: -
v_call: TRBV6-4
d_call: -
cdr3_aa: CASSDDGVGNSPLHF
cdr3_nt: TGTGCCAGCAGTGACGACGGGGTTGGGAATTCACCCCTCCACTTT

j_call: TRBJ1-1
clone_size: -
v_call: TRBV7-8
d_call: TRBD1
cdr3_aa: CASSLADRGRSTEAFF
cdr3_nt: TGTGCCAGCAGCTTAGCGGACAGGGGGCGATCGACTGAAGCTTTCTTT

j_call: TRBJ1-1
clone_size: -
v_call: TRBV5-1
d_call: -
cdr3_aa: CASSLTPNTEAFF
cdr3_nt: TGCGCCAGCAGCCTTACACCAAACACTGAAGCTTTCTTT

j_call: TRBJ1-2
clone_size: -
v_call: TRBV28
d_call: -
cdr3_aa: CASSLPGGVGYTF
cdr3_nt: TGTGCCAGCAGTTTGCCGGGGGGGGTTGGCTACACCTTC

j_call: TRBJ1-3
clone_size: -
v_call: TRBV6-1
d_call: TRBD1
cdr3_aa: CASSESVGQNSGNTIYF
cdr3_nt: TGTGCCAGCAGTGAATCAGTGGGACAGAACTCTGGAAACACCATATATTTT

j_call: TRBJ1-6
clone_size: -
v_call: TRBV2
d_call: -
cdr3_aa: CASSEARRHSPLHF
cdr3_nt: TGTGCCAGCAGTGAAGCCAGGAGGCATTCACCCCTCCACTTT

j_call: TRBJ2-2
clone_size: -
v_call: TRBV7-6
d_call: -
cdr3_aa: CASSLTQGGTGELFF
cdr3_nt: TGTGCCAGCAGCTTGACCCAGGGAGGCACCGGGGAGCTGTTTTTT

j_call: TRBJ1-4
clone_size: few
v_call: TRBV18
d_call: TRBD1
cdr3_aa: CASSPLDRPNEKLFF
cdr3_nt: TGTGCCAGCTCACCCCTGGACAGGCCTAATGAAAAACTGTTTTTT

j_call: TRBJ2-7
clone_size: -
v_call: TRBV7-3
d_call: TRBD2
cdr3_aa: CASSLGRGEQYF
cdr3_nt: TGTGCCAGCAGCTTGGGGCGGGGGGAGCAGTACTTC

j_call: TRBJ2-2
clone_size: few
v_call: TRBV10-1
d_call: TRBD1
cdr3_aa: CASRVDREGGELFF
cdr3_nt: TGCGCCAGCAGAGTGGACAGGGAAGGCGGGGAGCTGTTTTTT

j_call: TRBJ2-1
clone_size: -
v_call: TRBV10-3
d_call: TRBD2
cdr3_aa: CAISDLAGGNEQFF
cdr3_nt: TGTGCCATCAGTGACCTAGCGGGTGGTAATGAGCAGTTCTTC

j_call: TRBJ1-1
clone_size: -
v_call: TRBV19
d_call: TRBD1
cdr3_aa: CASRLTTGGGTEAFF
cdr3_nt: TGTGCCAGTAGGCTAACGACAGGGGGCGGCACTGAAGCTTTCTTT

j_call: TRBJ1-2
clone_size: -
v_call: TRBV9
d_call: -
cdr3_aa: CASSPPRGPPGGYTF
cdr3_nt: TGTGCCAGCAGCCCCCCCAGGGGACCACCCGGTGGCTACACCTTC

j_call: TRBJ1-5
clone_size: -
v_call: TRBV28
d_call: -
cdr3_aa: CASTWGEQPQHF
cdr3_nt: TGTGCCAGCACGTGGGGGGAACAGCCCCAGCATTTT

j_call: TRBJ2-7
clone_size: -
v_call: TRBV6-6
d_call: -
cdr3_aa: CASSYSVADNEQYF
cdr3_nt: TGTGCCAGCAGTTACTCCGTGGCAGACAACGAGCAGTACTTC

j_call: TRBJ1-4
clone_size: -
v_call: TRBV15
d_call: -
cdr3_aa: CATSRGGGDEKLFF
cdr3_nt: TGTGCCACCAGCAGAGGGGGCGGGGATGAAAAACTGTTTTTT

j_call: TRBJ2-7
clone_size: -
v_call: TRBV4-2
d_call: TRBD1
cdr3_aa: CASSEGAQGLSYEQYF
cdr3_nt: TGTGCCAGCAGCGAGGGGGCCCAGGGGCTCTCCTACGAGCAGTACTTC

j_call: TRBJ2-5
clone_size: -
v_call: TRBV5-1
d_call: TRBD1
cdr3_aa: CASSWTGGEETQYF
cdr3_nt: TGCGCCAGCAGCTGGACAGGGGGTGAAGAGACCCAGTACTTC

j_call: TRBJ1-1
clone_size: -
v_call: TRBV6-5
d_call: -
cdr3_aa: CASSSAGFEAFF
cdr3_nt: TGTGCCAGCAGTTCTGCGGGATTTGAAGCTTTCTTT

j_call: TRBJ1-1
clone_size: -
v_call: TRBV6-6
d_call: -
cdr3_aa: CASSRTRGDTEAFF
cdr3_nt: TGTGCCAGCAGTCGTACCAGGGGAGATACTGAAGCTTTCTTT

j_call: TRBJ1-6
clone_size: -
v_call: TRBV9
d_call: -
cdr3_aa: CASSVEGEVNSPLHF
cdr3_nt: TGTGCCAGCAGCGTAGAAGGTGAGGTCAATTCACCCCTCCACTTT

j_call: TRBJ2-3
clone_size: -
v_call: TRBV5-1
d_call: -
cdr3_aa: CASSKGASDTQYF
cdr3_nt: TGCGCCAGCAGCAAAGGGGCGAGCGATACGCAGTATTTT

j_call: TRBJ1-6
clone_size: -
v_call: TRBV7-2
d_call: TRBD1
cdr3_aa: CASSLLQGGSPLHF
cdr3_nt: TGTGCCAGCAGCCTCCTACAGGGGGGTTCACCCCTCCACTTT

j_call: TRBJ2-1
clone_size: -
v_call: TRBV25-1
d_call: TRBD1
cdr3_aa: CASSPGQGRNEQFF
cdr3_nt: TGTGCCAGCAGTCCGGGACAGGGGCGCAATGAGCAGTTCTTC

j_call: TRBJ2-5
clone_size: -
v_call: TRBV28
d_call: -
cdr3_aa: CASSSPGTDFQETQYF
cdr3_nt: TGTGCCAGCAGCTCCCCGGGGACTGACTTCCAAGAGACCCAGTACTTC

j_call: TRBJ2-3
clone_size: -
v_call: TRBV19
d_call: TRBD2
cdr3_aa: CASSMAGGRDTQYF
cdr3_nt: TGTGCCAGTAGTATGGCGGGGGGGAGAGATACGCAGTATTTT

j_call: TRBJ2-2
clone_size: once
v_call: TRBV19
d_call: -
cdr3_aa: CARGEVLSRTGELFF
cdr3_nt: TGTGCCAGAGGGGAGGTGCTCAGTCGTACCGGGGAGCTGTTTTTT

j_call: TRBJ2-2
clone_size: once
v_call: TRBV7-6
d_call: TRBD2
cdr3_aa: CASSPRGASGAANTGELFF
cdr3_nt: TGTGCCAGCAGCCCCCGGGGGGCTAGCGGGGCCGCGAACACCGGGGAGCTGTTTTTT